A single sample is the source of the 14 T cell receptor beta chains below, sequenced in a study of beta chain features in type 1 diabetes. Regarding the study as a whole: Type 1 diabetes patients showed a moderate but significant shortening of TCRB CDR3s in all four CD4+ subsets.

No antigen has been identified for these receptors. cDNA synthesis used the whole RNA isolate, giving expressed TCRB sequences. Sequencing used immunoSEQ multiplex PCR; TCRdb keeps in-frame clones, though not all of them. The sample includes more than 120,000 clones, more than 10% of them seen just once. Sequencing input: central memory CD4+ T cells from blood. The receptor source for this set is a young man with type 1 diabetes.

The chain joins TRBV10-2 to TRBJ2-5; D is unclear. Germline lookup yields CDR1 WSHSY and CDR2 SAAADI. The CDR3 is made up of 14 amino acids. Trimming took 3 bases from V and 4 from J, leaving 12 bases between them. CDR3 sequence reads: CASSDWAALETQYF. In DNA, the CDR3 is TGCGCCAGCAGTGATTGGGCAGCCCTAGAGACCCAGTACTTC.

This clone was picked up a small number of times. CDR3 sequence reads: CASTQGDGGTEAFF. The CDR3 DNA follows: TGTGCCAGCACCCAAGGGGATGGGGGCACTGAAGCTTTCTTT. The chain has TRBV7-9 and TRBJ1-1; weak D call: TRBD1 (5 bases). Per germline, CDR1 SEHNR and CDR2 FQNEAQ (reference sequence). Trimming shortened V by 7 bases and J by 4 bases, and 16 bases separated the two germline ends. The CDR3 has 14 residues.

A few counts support this clone. The rearrangement links TRBV7-2 to TRBJ2-2; possible D gene TRBD1, 6 bases. The germline V gene has CDR1 SGHTA and CDR2 FQGNSA. Deletions cut 4 bases from V and 4 bases from J, with 10 bases between. The CDR3 has 14 amino acids. CDR3 amino acids: CASSSSRGTGELFF. The CDR3 DNA reads as TGTGCCAGCAGCTCGTCCAGGGGCACCGGGGAGCTGTTTTTT.

In its sample, this clone was seen a few times. The chain joins TRBV7-2 to TRBJ1-1; D uncertain. The germline gives CDR1 SGHTA, CDR2 FQGNSA. The CDR3 is made up of 16 amino acids. Trimming stripped 2 bases from V and 3 bases from J, with 16 bases between. The CDR3 DNA reads TGTGCCAGCAGCTTACGTCCTCTAATGGGCGACACTGAAGCTTTCTTT. This sequence encodes CASSLRPLMGDTEAFF.

This clone has only a few counts. V and J are TRBV29-1 and TRBJ1-4; D is uncertain. Trimming left V 3 bases short and J 4 bases short, with 9 bases between. Germline CDR1 and CDR2: SQVTM and ANQGSEA. This CDR3 is built from 13 residues. DNA of the CDR3: TGCAGCGTTGACAACGGAGTTAATGAAAAACTGTTTTTT. The encoded protein is CSVDNGVNEKLFF.

This chain links TRBV5-1 with TRBJ2-1; tentative D call: TRBD2 (5 bases). Germline V CDR1 and CDR2: SGHRS, YFSETQ. V lost 0 bases and J 8 bases, leaving 15 bases between the germline ends. This CDR3 has 15 amino acids. The CDR3 here is CASSLGLANSDEQFF. CDR3 in DNA: TGCGCCAGCAGCTTGGGTCTAGCTAACAGCGATGAGCAGTTCTTC.

This clone was seen a handful of times. This chain joins TRBV7-6 and TRBJ2-5, with D tentatively TRBD1 or TRBD2 (5 bases each). The V and J ends lost 4 bases and 5 bases respectively, with 11 bases between them. Germline V gives CDR1 SGHVS, CDR2 FNYEAQ. The CDR3 is 13 amino acids. Here the CDR3 reads CASSSGTMETQYF. In DNA, the CDR3 is TGTGCCAGCAGCTCCGGGACGATGGAGACCCAGTACTTC.

The chain employs TRBV12-5 and TRBJ1-4, with D perhaps matching TRBD1 (5 bases). Germline lookup yields CDR1 LGHNT and CDR2 FRNRAP. This CDR3 spans 14 amino acids. The V end lost 5 bases, the J end lost 8 bases, and 15 bases lay between the germline ends. The CDR3, as DNA: TGTGCTAGTGGTCCAGGACAAGGTGGGGAAAAACTGTTTTTT. It yields the protein CASGPGQGGEKLFF.

This clone has more than one count but fewer than ten. This chain joins TRBV9 and TRBJ2-3; D is uncertain. This CDR3 contains 17 residues. Germline CDR1 is SGDLS and CDR2 is YYNGEE. V shed 0 bases and J shed 0 bases, with 14 bases lying between them. DNA of the CDR3: TGTGCCAGCAGCGTAGCTGGTGGCTATGCTAGCACAGATACGCAGTATTTT. It codes for CASSVAGGYASTDTQYF.

This clone was counted between two and nine times. The rearrangement joins TRBV7-2 to TRBJ2-7, with 9 positions matching TRBD1. V shed 5 bases and J 7 bases; nucleotides not matched to a gene: 9. Germline assignment: CDR1 SGHTA and CDR2 FQGNSA. This CDR3 region has 14 residues. CDR3 DNA: TGTGCCAGCAGCCTGCGGGACAGGGCGGGGGAGCAGTACTTC. Protein: CASSLRDRAGEQYF.

The J gene is TRBJ1-1, the V gene TRBV29-1; no clear D. CDR3 length equals 11 residues. Trimming cost V 2 bases and J 5 bases, with 6 bases left between them. Germline CDR1 SQVTM, CDR2 ANQGSEA. CDR3: CSVETRTEAFF. CDR3 sequence (DNA): TGCAGCGTTGAAACGAGGACTGAAGCTTTCTTT. The entire variable domain, with the rest obtained from reference TRBV29-1 and TRBJ1-1, is as follows: SAVISQKPSRDICQRGTSLTIQCQVDSQVTMMFWYRQQPGQSLTLIATANQGSEATYESGFVIDKFPISRPNLTFSTLTVSNMSPEDSSIYLCSVETRTEAFFGQGTRLTVV.

V usage is TRBV6-1 and J usage is TRBJ2-7; no clear D gene. CDR1 MNHNS and CDR2 SASEGT come from the germline V gene. The CDR3 totals 15 residues. V dropped 4 bases and J dropped 0 bases, with 13 bases sitting between them. CDR3 protein: CASSANSLSSYEQYF. DNA for the CDR3: TGTGCCAGCAGTGCAAACAGCCTTTCCTCCTACGAGCAGTACTTC.

In this sample, this clone turned up a few times. V gene TRBV6-4 combines with J gene TRBJ2-2; D unresolved. V lost 6 bases, J lost 6 bases, and 11 bases lay in between. The CDR3 is made up of 13 amino acids. CDR1 and CDR2 (germline): MRHNA, SNTAGT. The CDR3 DNA sequence: TGTGCCAGCAGCATAAGCTCCTCCGGGGAGCTGTTTTTT. Protein product: CASSISSSGELFF.

There are many counts of this clone. The chain joins TRBV28 to TRBJ1-1, with no clear D. Germline V gene lookup returns CDR1 MDHEN and CDR2 SYDVKM. V shed 9 bases and J shed 0 bases, with 8 bases lying between them. The CDR3 consists of 12 residues. The CDR3 bases are TGTGCCAGAGCAGGCATGAACACTGAAGCTTTCTTT. This encodes CARAGMNTEAFF.